Described below is a single TCR beta chain sequence and its context. Its antigen remains unidentified. CDR3 length: 13 amino acids. Germline CDR1 reads LNHDA; CDR2 reads SQIVND (reference sequence). Trimming pared 4 bases from V and 6 bases from J, leaving 12 bases between. Amplification from RNA transcripts yielded the TCR beta CDR3 regions. HTBI primers were used in a first-round RT-PCR, which preceded a second-round multiplex PCR. TCRdb processed the multiplex PCR reads anew with MiXCR; each CDR3 protein has one entry. The profile shows 600,000 to 950,000 distinct CDR3 sequences, about 44% of them singletons. This record comes from a study of Graves' ophthalmopathy and Graves' hyperthyroidism. Study-level results: Sensitivity reached 85% to 90% and specificity around 81% for a 13-signature model separating ophthalmopathy from stable hyperthyroidism.

This receptor was obtained from an adult man with Graves' ophthalmopathy. Material for sequencing was peripheral blood. The rearrangement joins TRBV19 to TRBJ1-1; D is unresolved. The chain's CDR3 is CASSTTGVPEAFF. The CDR3 region has the DNA TGTGCCAGTAGTACAACCGGGGTCCCTGAAGCTTTCTTT.